These T cell receptor beta chains were read from a single sample in a study of OX40 agonist ivuxolimab in advanced cancers. Measured with immunoSEQ multiplex PCR; TCRdb has only the in-frame clones, and not every one. The table lists 20,000 to 25,000 clones, 80% to 90% of them singletons. The material sequenced was CD4+ or CD8+ T cells sorted from blood, taken in a trial of the OX40 agonist ivuxolimab. These receptor sequences come from an adult with an advanced solid tumor such as melanoma, head and neck, liver or kidney cancer. The CDR3 runs from the conserved cysteine through the conserved F or W. Each record gives: D gene, V gene, J gene, clone size, CDR3 DNA, CDR3 protein. D genes are given only for firm matches. Size is omitted from some rows. Given values are once, few, many or a class for expanded clones.

d_gene: TRBD1
v_gene: TRBV5-6
j_gene: TRBJ2-2
abundance: -
CDR3nt: TGTGCCAGCAGCCCGGGACAGCTGAACACCGGGGAGCTGTTTTTT
CDR3aa: CASSPGQLNTGELFF

d_gene: -
v_gene: TRBV4-2
j_gene: TRBJ2-7
abundance: -
CDR3nt: TGTGCCAGCAGCCAACCGGGAAGAGGGGGGGGGCAGGGGTCCAGCGCCGAGCAGTACTTC
CDR3aa: CASSQPGRGGGQGSSAEQYF

d_gene: TRBD1
v_gene: TRBV19
j_gene: TRBJ2-3
abundance: -
CDR3nt: TGTGCCAGTAGCCAATGGCACTGGGACAGAAGCACAGATACGCAGTATTTT
CDR3aa: CASSQWHWDRSTDTQYF

d_gene: -
v_gene: TRBV7-8
j_gene: TRBJ1-2
abundance: -
CDR3nt: TGTGCCAGCAGCGGAGAGGGCAGCTATGGCTACACCTTC
CDR3aa: CASSGEGSYGYTF

d_gene: -
v_gene: TRBV15
j_gene: TRBJ2-7
abundance: -
CDR3nt: TGTGCCACCAGCAGCCCACCGTCAGCGAATCCCTACGAGCAGTACTTC
CDR3aa: CATSSPPSANPYEQYF

d_gene: -
v_gene: TRBV6-1
j_gene: TRBJ2-7
abundance: -
CDR3nt: TGTGCCAGCAGTGAATTGGACTCATACTCGCCCTACGAGCAGTACTTC
CDR3aa: CASSELDSYSPYEQYF

d_gene: -
v_gene: TRBV9
j_gene: TRBJ2-1
abundance: once
CDR3nt: TGTGCCAGCAGCCCTGTGGGGACCACCTCCAATGAGCAGTTCTTC
CDR3aa: CASSPVGTTSNEQFF

d_gene: TRBD1
v_gene: TRBV6-5
j_gene: TRBJ1-1
abundance: few
CDR3nt: TGTGCCAGCAGTTACTTTCAGGGGGGAACTGAAGCTTTCTTT
CDR3aa: CASSYFQGGTEAFF

d_gene: -
v_gene: TRBV28
j_gene: TRBJ2-7
abundance: -
CDR3nt: TGTGCCAGCAGTTTATTAAGCCAGGGAATGGACGAGCAGTACTTC
CDR3aa: CASSLLSQGMDEQYF

d_gene: -
v_gene: TRBV11-3
j_gene: TRBJ2-1
abundance: -
CDR3nt: TGTGCCAGCAGCCTCACGGGACTCCGGTACAATGAGCAGTTCTTC
CDR3aa: CASSLTGLRYNEQFF

d_gene: TRBD1
v_gene: TRBV30
j_gene: TRBJ2-5
abundance: once
CDR3nt: TGTGCCTGGGACGGGACAGAAGAGACCCAGTACTTC
CDR3aa: CAWDGTEETQYF

d_gene: TRBD2
v_gene: TRBV30
j_gene: TRBJ2-7
abundance: -
CDR3nt: TGTGCCTGGAACCGACTAGCGGGAGCCCTCAGGGACGAGCAGTACTTC
CDR3aa: CAWNRLAGALRDEQYF

d_gene: TRBD2
v_gene: TRBV4-1
j_gene: TRBJ2-7
abundance: -
CDR3nt: TGCGCCAGCAGCCACACCGCAGGGACTAACTACGAGCAGTACTTC
CDR3aa: CASSHTAGTNYEQYF

d_gene: -
v_gene: TRBV7-2
j_gene: TRBJ1-6
abundance: once
CDR3nt: TGTGCCAGCAGCCAAACAGGGAACTCACCCCTCCACTTT
CDR3aa: CASSQTGNSPLHF

d_gene: TRBD2
v_gene: TRBV29-1
j_gene: TRBJ2-1
abundance: -
CDR3nt: TGCAGCGTTGAAGCGCGGGGGTTCTCCTACAATGAGCAGTTCTTC
CDR3aa: CSVEARGFSYNEQFF

d_gene: TRBD1
v_gene: TRBV11-2
j_gene: TRBJ1-1
abundance: -
CDR3nt: TGTGCCAGCAGCGCACCCGGGACAGGGAACACTGAAGCTTTCTTT
CDR3aa: CASSAPGTGNTEAFF

d_gene: -
v_gene: TRBV6-6
j_gene: TRBJ1-1
abundance: -
CDR3nt: TGTGCCAGCAGTTCTCTTACTGAAGCTTTCTTT
CDR3aa: CASSSLTEAFF

d_gene: -
v_gene: TRBV7-7
j_gene: TRBJ2-5
abundance: -
CDR3nt: TGTGCTAGCAGCCCCGCGGTAGGGGAGACCCAGTACTTC
CDR3aa: CASSPAVGETQYF

d_gene: -
v_gene: TRBV30
j_gene: TRBJ2-1
abundance: -
CDR3nt: TGTGCCTGGAGTGTTTTAGGGACGGACCACAATGAGCAGTTCTTC
CDR3aa: CAWSVLGTDHNEQFF

d_gene: -
v_gene: TRBV2
j_gene: TRBJ2-4
abundance: once
CDR3nt: TGTGCCAGCATAGTACCGGGTTGGTACATTCAGTACTTC
CDR3aa: CASIVPGWYIQYF

d_gene: TRBD1
v_gene: TRBV19
j_gene: TRBJ1-1
abundance: once
CDR3nt: TGTGCCAGTAGTGCCTCCGGGACAGTGCCATTCCAGTCTTATACTACGGAAGCTTTCTTT
CDR3aa: CASSASGTVPFQSYTTEAFF

d_gene: TRBD1
v_gene: TRBV4-1
j_gene: TRBJ2-2
abundance: -
CDR3nt: TGCGCCAGCAGCCCGACAGGGCAGAACACCGGGGAGCTGTTTTTT
CDR3aa: CASSPTGQNTGELFF